The 13 T cell receptor beta chains listed next were all sequenced from one sample in a study of blood T cell repertoires in COVID-19 (dated by TCRdb to the early 2020s). To prepare the library, the immunoSEQ multiplex PCR assay was applied. TCRdb carries this immuneACCESS record with in-frame sequences only. Its versions omit some clonotypes, under half of them owing to an unresolved V gene in the studies checked, with the rest unexplained. For this sample there are a few hundred thousand clones; about 82% appear just once. The ten largest clones take up roughly an eighth of the sample. Material: peripheral blood. The receptors were gathered from a man aged 80 or over with acute or convalescent COVID-19.

V is TRBV24-1 and J is TRBJ1-2; perhaps TRBD1 as D (5 bases). V lost 2 bases, J lost 4 bases, and 10 bases lay in between. This CDR3 contains 14 residues. Germline assignment: CDR1 KGHDR and CDR2 SFDVKD. CDR3 in amino acids: CATSDSDNLYGYTF. The CDR3 DNA reads TGTGCCACCAGTGATTCGGACAACCTCTATGGCTACACCTTC.

V usage is TRBV6-5 and J usage is TRBJ2-7; 12 positions agree with TRBD2. The CDR3 has 14 residues. Germline-derived CDR1 and CDR2 are MNHEY and SVGAGI. Trimming cost V 6 bases and J 3 bases; bases outside gene matches: 3. CDR3: CASSWTSGNYEQYF. The CDR3, as DNA: TGTGCCAGCAGCTGGACTAGCGGGAACTACGAGCAGTACTTC.

V is TRBV4-1 and J is TRBJ2-2; D may be TRBD2 (5 bases). This CDR3 is 13 amino acids long. Germline V gene lookup returns CDR1 MGHRA and CDR2 YSYEKL. With 0 bases removed from V and 8 bases from J, the gap between germline ends came to 7 bases. CDR3 protein: CASSQDTGGELFF. The CDR3 DNA sequence: TGCGCCAGCAGCCAAGATACGGGGGGGGAGCTGTTTTTT.

This chain joins TRBV3-1 (or the pseudogene TRBV3-2) and TRBJ1-5; 9 bases are a match to TRBD1. This CDR3 has 14 residues. CDR1 and CDR2 (germline): LGHDT, YNNKEL (reference sequence). V lost 8 bases, J lost 2 bases, and 4 bases stayed unmatched. CDR3 amino acids: CASGTGSGNQPQHF. DNA of the CDR3: TGTGCCAGCGGGACAGGGTCGGGCAATCAGCCCCAGCATTTT.

The J gene is TRBJ1-1, the V gene TRBV6-6; weak D call: TRBD1 (6 bases). The CDR3 totals 14 residues. CDR1 is MNHNY, CDR2 SVGAGI, per germline (reference sequence). Trimming cost V 6 bases and J 3 bases, with 14 bases left between them. The CDR3: CASRPVHRDTEAFF. CDR3 nucleotide sequence: TGTGCCAGCAGACCCGTTCACAGGGACACTGAAGCTTTCTTT.

CDR3 nucleotide sequence: TGCGGGCGGGAGTACTATGGCTACACCTTC. Its translation: CGREYYGYTF. V gene TRBV20-1 combines with J gene TRBJ1-2; D is unresolved. CDR3 length equals 10 residues. Germline-derived CDR1 and CDR2 are DFQATT and SNEGSKA (reference sequence).

The CDR3 sequence is CASSSNSQGTGKRGGYTF. CDR3 sequence (DNA): TGTGCCAGCAGCTCCAACAGTCAAGGGACAGGGAAAAGGGGTGGCTACACCTTC. V and J are TRBV14 and TRBJ1-2, with 9 positions matching TRBD1. Looked up from germline, CDR1 is SGHDN and CDR2 is FVKESK. Trimming cost V 5 bases and J 7 bases; bases outside gene matches: 20. The CDR3 consists of 18 residues.

This clone was found a few times. The rearrangement links TRBV27 to TRBJ2-1; 13 bases are a match to TRBD2. The germline V gene has CDR1 MNHEY and CDR2 SMNVEV (reference sequence). Germline trimming cut 4 bases from V and 6 bases from J; bases unmatched to any gene: 9. This CDR3 region has 17 residues. Here the CDR3 reads CASSSPGLAGDGNEQFF. CDR3 bases: TGTGCCAGCAGTTCCCCCGGACTAGCGGGAGACGGCAATGAGCAGTTCTTC.

The gene calls are TRBV4-2 and TRBJ2-7; 8 bases are a match to TRBD2. The germline V gene encodes CDR1 LGHNA and CDR2 YNFKEQ. With 4 bases clipped from V and 7 bases from J, the junction kept 12 bases outside the gene matches. This CDR3 region has 15 residues. The CDR3 DNA reads TGTGCCAGCAGCCCGACCCCAGCGGGAGCTGTTGAGCAGTACTTC. This encodes CASSPTPAGAVEQYF.

The chain uses TRBV28 and TRBJ1-2; TRBD1 is a possible D gene (5 bases). CDR3 size: 14 residues. With 5 bases removed from V and 4 bases from J, the gap between germline ends came to 14 bases. The V gene's germline CDR1 is MDHEN and CDR2 SYDVKM. The CDR3 bases are TGTGCCAGCAGTCCTCCCTGGGGGGGCTATGGCTACACCTTC. The encoded protein is CASSPPWGGYGYTF.

V and J are TRBV5-5 and TRBJ2-7; 8 bases are a match to TRBD1. This CDR3 is built from 17 residues. With 0 bases clipped from V and 2 bases from J, the junction kept 10 bases outside the gene matches. Per germline, CDR1 SGHKS and CDR2 YYEKEE (reference sequence). CDR3 coding DNA: TGTGCCAGCAGCTTGGCTGGTACAGGGGGTTATACCTACGAGCAGTACTTC. It specifies CASSLAGTGGYTYEQYF. Supplemented by reference TRBV5-5 and TRBJ2-7, the full variable domain reads DAGVTQSPTHLIKTRGQQVTLRCSPISGHKSVSWYQQVLGQGPQFIFQYYEKEERGRGNFPDRFSARQFPNYSSELNVNALLLGDSALYLCASSLAGTGGYTYEQYFGPGTRLTVT.

This clone turned up a few times. This chain connects TRBV29-1 to TRBJ2-3; the match to TRBD2 covers 8 bases. Germline assignment: CDR1 SQVTM and CDR2 ANQGSEA. The J segment lost 4 bases and the V segment lost 5 bases, leaving 5 bases of the junction unmatched. This CDR3 contains 13 residues. CDR3 bases: TGCAGCGTTTCAAGCGGGAGCTCAGATACGCAGTATTTT. It is translated as CSVSSGSSDTQYF.

The chain carries TRBV5-1 and TRBJ2-5; 12 nucleotides agree with TRBD2. Germline lookup yields CDR1 SGHRS and CDR2 YFSETQ. V lost 5 bases and J lost 5; bases outside the gene matches: 10. CDR3 size: 16 residues. The DNA for the CDR3 is TGCGCCAGCAGGTCATCTAGCGGGGGGGCCTCTGAGACCCAGTACTTC. Amino acids: CASRSSSGGASETQYF.